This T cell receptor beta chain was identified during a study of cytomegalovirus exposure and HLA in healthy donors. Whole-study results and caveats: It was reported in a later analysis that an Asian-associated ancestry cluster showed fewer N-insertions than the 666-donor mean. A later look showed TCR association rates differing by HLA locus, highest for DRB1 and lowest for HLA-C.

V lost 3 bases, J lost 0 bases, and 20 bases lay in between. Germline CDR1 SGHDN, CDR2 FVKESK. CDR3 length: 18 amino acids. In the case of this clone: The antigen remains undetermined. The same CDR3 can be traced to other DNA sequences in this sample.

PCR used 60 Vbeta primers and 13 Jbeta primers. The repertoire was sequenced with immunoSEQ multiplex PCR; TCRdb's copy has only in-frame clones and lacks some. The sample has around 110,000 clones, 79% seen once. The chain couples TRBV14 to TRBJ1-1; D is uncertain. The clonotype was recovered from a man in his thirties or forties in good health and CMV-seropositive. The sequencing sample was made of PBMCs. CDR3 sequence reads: CASSHHRGSTELNTEAFF. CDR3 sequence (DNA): TGTGCCAGCAGCCATCACAGAGGGTCCACAGAATTGAACACTGAAGCTTTCTTT.